This TCR beta chain derives from a study of shared clonotypes between healthy human individuals. Germline CDR1 reads GTSNPN; CDR2 reads SVGIG (reference sequence). The CDR3 runs to 16 residues. V lost 3 bases and J lost 3; bases outside the gene matches: 5. This clone has a single count. Amplification in unsorted PBMC replicate PCRs started from around 0.3 ug DNA, which equals about 30,000 T cell genomes. Generated by immunoSEQ multiplex PCR, the TCRdb table keeps only in-frame clones and is missing some. The table records about 470,000 clones, roughly 80% of them present only once. Sequencing was performed on PBMCs. The V gene is TRBV30, the J gene TRBJ2-1; 13 nucleotides agree with TRBD2. This TCR derives from a woman aged 40 to 55 in good health. Some clones in this sample may be carry-over from other donors' samples. The chain's CDR3 is CAWRGTSGAFYNEQFF. In nucleotides, the CDR3 is TGTGCCTGGAGGGGGACTAGCGGGGCCTTCTACAATGAGCAGTTCTTC.